The rows below give T cell receptor beta chains drawn from one sample of a study of neurological immune-mediated disorders. TCRdb processed the 5' RACE reads anew with MiXCR; each CDR3 protein has one entry. The table records some 50,000 distinct CDR3 sequences, about 2% of them present only once. Sequencing used PBMCs. Every receptor here comes from a middle-aged woman with multiple sclerosis. Both conserved end residues are part of each CDR3. Each record gives: J gene, D gene, clone size, V gene, CDR3 protein, CDR3 DNA. The D gene is left open where the match is weak. Size tells how often a clone was seen (once, few, many) or the class of an expanded clone, and some rows leave it out.

j_gene: TRBJ2-2; d_gene: -; abundance: -; v_gene: TRBV12-3/TRBV12-4; CDR3aa: CASRDTGELFF; CDR3nt: TGTGCCAGCAGGGACACCGGGGAGCTGTTTTTT
j_gene: TRBJ2-7; d_gene: TRBD2; abundance: few; v_gene: TRBV7-6; CDR3aa: CASSLLGTSGSYEQYF; CDR3nt: TGTGCCAGCAGCCTCTTAGGGACTAGCGGCTCCTACGAGCAGTACTTC
j_gene: TRBJ1-2; d_gene: -; abundance: many; v_gene: TRBV20-1; CDR3aa: CSARDRSVIYGYTF; CDR3nt: TGCAGTGCTAGAGATCGGTCGGTCATCTATGGCTACACCTTC
j_gene: TRBJ1-1; d_gene: -; abundance: many; v_gene: TRBV7-2; CDR3aa: CASRTAPNTEAFF; CDR3nt: TGTGCCAGCAGGACGGCTCCGAACACTGAAGCTTTCTTT
j_gene: TRBJ2-1; d_gene: -; abundance: many; v_gene: TRBV3-1; CDR3aa: CASSGSTANSYNEQFF; CDR3nt: TGTGCCAGCTCTGGCAGCACAGCCAACTCCTACAATGAGCAGTTCTTC
j_gene: TRBJ2-3; d_gene: TRBD2; abundance: many; v_gene: TRBV20-1; CDR3aa: CSATLAGASDTQYF; CDR3nt: TGCAGTGCTACACTAGCGGGGGCTTCCGATACGCAGTATTTT
j_gene: TRBJ2-3; d_gene: -; abundance: many; v_gene: TRBV6-1; CDR3aa: CASSEISDTQYF; CDR3nt: TGTGCCAGCAGTGAGATTTCAGATACGCAGTATTTT
j_gene: TRBJ2-7; d_gene: -; abundance: few; v_gene: TRBV5-1; CDR3aa: CASSPREADEQYF; CDR3nt: TGCGCCAGCAGCCCCAGGGAAGCTGACGAGCAGTACTTC
j_gene: TRBJ1-1; d_gene: -; abundance: many; v_gene: TRBV7-9; CDR3aa: CASSLALGFAEAFF; CDR3nt: TGTGCCAGCAGCTTAGCGTTGGGTTTTGCTGAAGCTTTCTTT
j_gene: TRBJ1-2; d_gene: -; abundance: many; v_gene: TRBV5-5; CDR3aa: CASSAGLREEGYTF; CDR3nt: TGTGCCAGCAGCGCGGGACTCCGGGAGGAGGGCTACACCTTC
j_gene: TRBJ1-5; d_gene: -; abundance: many; v_gene: TRBV7-2; CDR3aa: CASSRRDGSNQPQHF; CDR3nt: TGTGCCAGCAGCAGGCGGGACGGCAGCAATCAGCCCCAGCATTTT
j_gene: TRBJ1-2; d_gene: -; abundance: many; v_gene: TRBV19; CDR3aa: CASSIPRTKNYGYTF; CDR3nt: TGTGCCAGTAGTATTCCCCGCACGAAGAACTATGGCTACACCTTC
j_gene: TRBJ1-2; d_gene: -; abundance: many; v_gene: TRBV9; CDR3aa: CASSVDTTGYYGYTF; CDR3nt: TGTGCCAGCAGCGTAGATACGACAGGCTACTATGGCTACACCTTC
j_gene: TRBJ2-1; d_gene: TRBD2; abundance: many; v_gene: TRBV6-6; CDR3aa: CASSYLAGEQFF; CDR3nt: TGTGCCAGCAGTTACTTAGCGGGTGAGCAGTTCTTC
j_gene: TRBJ1-1; d_gene: -; abundance: many; v_gene: TRBV5-1; CDR3aa: CASSLALQADSNTEAFF; CDR3nt: TGCGCCAGCAGCTTGGCCCTACAAGCGGACAGTAACACTGAAGCTTTCTTT
j_gene: TRBJ1-1; d_gene: -; abundance: many; v_gene: TRBV20-1; CDR3aa: CSARRHLNTEAFF; CDR3nt: TGCAGTGCTAGACGACACTTGAACACTGAAGCTTTCTTT
j_gene: TRBJ1-6; d_gene: -; abundance: many; v_gene: TRBV7-9; CDR3aa: CASSLEGPFNSPLHF; CDR3nt: TGTGCCAGCAGCTTAGAGGGACCCTTTAATTCACCCCTCCACTTT
j_gene: TRBJ1-2; d_gene: -; abundance: many; v_gene: TRBV20-1; CDR3aa: CSASYREGSFGYTF; CDR3nt: TGCAGTGCTAGCTACAGGGAGGGGTCCTTTGGCTACACCTTC
j_gene: TRBJ1-2; d_gene: TRBD1; abundance: many; v_gene: TRBV4-1; CDR3aa: CASSHAGQGSNYGYTF; CDR3nt: TGCGCCAGCAGCCACGCTGGACAGGGGTCTAACTATGGCTACACCTTC
j_gene: TRBJ1-1; d_gene: TRBD1; abundance: many; v_gene: TRBV5-1; CDR3aa: CASSLAGQGTTEAFF; CDR3nt: TGCGCCAGCAGCCTAGCCGGACAGGGGACCACTGAAGCTTTCTTT
j_gene: TRBJ2-2; d_gene: TRBD2; abundance: many; v_gene: TRBV7-2; CDR3aa: CASSPRLAGRTGELFF; CDR3nt: TGTGCCAGCAGCCCCCGTCTAGCGGGGAGAACCGGGGAGCTGTTTTTT
j_gene: TRBJ2-7; d_gene: -; abundance: many; v_gene: TRBV4-1; CDR3aa: CASSYYISGTIAYEQYF; CDR3nt: TGCGCCAGCAGCTACTACATATCGGGGACAATAGCCTACGAGCAGTACTTC
j_gene: TRBJ2-7; d_gene: TRBD1; abundance: many; v_gene: TRBV25-1; CDR3aa: CASSPETGGSYEQYF; CDR3nt: TGTGCCAGCAGTCCCGAGACAGGGGGCTCCTACGAGCAGTACTTC
j_gene: TRBJ2-1; d_gene: -; abundance: few; v_gene: TRBV2; CDR3aa: CASRDDAGEQFF; CDR3nt: TGTGCCAGCAGGGATGATGCGGGCGAGCAGTTCTTC
j_gene: TRBJ2-1; d_gene: -; abundance: -; v_gene: TRBV18; CDR3aa: CASSPPSGPYNEQFF; CDR3nt: TGTGCCAGCTCACCACCTAGCGGCCCTTACAATGAGCAGTTCTTC
j_gene: TRBJ2-3; d_gene: -; abundance: many; v_gene: TRBV9; CDR3aa: CASSLTTRGDTQYF; CDR3nt: TGTGCCAGCAGCTTGACGACCAGAGGGGATACGCAGTATTTT
j_gene: TRBJ1-1; d_gene: -; abundance: many; v_gene: TRBV5-1; CDR3aa: CASSGSRNTEAFF; CDR3nt: TGCGCCAGCAGCGGCAGCCGGAACACTGAAGCTTTCTTT
j_gene: TRBJ1-1; d_gene: -; abundance: many; v_gene: TRBV6-6; CDR3aa: CASSWAAGTEAFF; CDR3nt: TGTGCCAGCAGTTGGGCCGCTGGGACTGAAGCTTTCTTT
j_gene: TRBJ2-5; d_gene: TRBD2; abundance: many; v_gene: TRBV7-6; CDR3aa: CASSFPAGAQYF; CDR3nt: TGTGCCAGCAGCTTCCCCGCGGGAGCCCAGTACTTC
j_gene: TRBJ2-1; d_gene: TRBD1; abundance: many; v_gene: TRBV5-8; CDR3aa: CASSLAGTGLNDEQFF; CDR3nt: TGTGCCAGCAGCTTGGCCGGGACAGGGCTCAACGATGAGCAGTTCTTC
j_gene: TRBJ2-1; d_gene: TRBD2; abundance: many; v_gene: TRBV5-1; CDR3aa: CASRERGGYNEQFF; CDR3nt: TGCGCCAGCAGAGAGCGGGGGGGATACAATGAGCAGTTCTTC
j_gene: TRBJ2-7; d_gene: -; abundance: many; v_gene: TRBV20-1; CDR3aa: CSAKASAYEQYF; CDR3nt: TGCAGTGCTAAGGCCAGCGCCTACGAGCAGTACTTC
j_gene: TRBJ2-4; d_gene: -; abundance: many; v_gene: TRBV20-1; CDR3aa: CSARDVKNIQYF; CDR3nt: TGCAGTGCTAGAGACGTCAAAAACATTCAGTACTTC
j_gene: TRBJ1-1; d_gene: TRBD1; abundance: many; v_gene: TRBV5-1; CDR3aa: CASSVQGALGTEAFF; CDR3nt: TGCGCCAGCAGCGTTCAGGGGGCGTTGGGCACTGAAGCTTTCTTT
j_gene: TRBJ2-1; d_gene: -; abundance: many; v_gene: TRBV5-6; CDR3aa: CASSEGRGYNEQFF; CDR3nt: TGTGCCAGCAGCGAAGGCAGGGGCTACAATGAGCAGTTCTTC
j_gene: TRBJ2-5; d_gene: -; abundance: many; v_gene: TRBV10-3; CDR3aa: CAISEGGGEETQYF; CDR3nt: TGTGCCATCAGTGAGGGTGGGGGCGAAGAGACCCAGTACTTC
j_gene: TRBJ2-2; d_gene: TRBD1; abundance: -; v_gene: TRBV7-6; CDR3aa: CAYGTANGELFF; CDR3nt: TGTGCCTACGGGACAGCTAACGGGGAGCTGTTTTTT
j_gene: TRBJ2-1; d_gene: -; abundance: many; v_gene: TRBV7-3; CDR3aa: CASSLSSRNEQFF; CDR3nt: TGTGCCAGCAGCTTATCGTCTAGAAATGAGCAGTTCTTC
j_gene: TRBJ1-1; d_gene: -; abundance: -; v_gene: TRBV7-8; CDR3aa: CASSLASGPSHTEAFF; CDR3nt: TGTGCCAGCAGCTTAGCCTCAGGGCCCAGTCACACTGAAGCTTTCTTT